This T cell receptor beta chain emerged from a study of blood T cell repertoires in COVID-19. Whole-study context: Donors in the United States, Italy and Spain gave samples during acute or convalescent COVID-19.

V was cut by 4 bases and J by 4 bases, with 11 bases left in between. Germline V gene data show CDR1 as MGHRA and CDR2 as YSYEKL. The CDR3 spans 13 residues. Assignments of participants to cohorts depended upon their own reported clinical history. Under the authors' procedure: Scientists estimated how many nucleated cells there were by amplifying reference gene primers. TCRdb's table, derived via immunoSEQ multiplex PCR, lists solely in-frame clones and lacks some. Clone size and the V and J calls come from that table; the DNA yielded D and trimming. The sample shows 130,000 to 150,000 clones, roughly 90% of them seen only once.

The TCR comes from a woman between 25 and 40 years old with acute COVID-19. What was sequenced was PBMCs or T cells enriched from blood (not recorded which). This rearrangement joins TRBV4-1 to TRBJ2-7, with D maybe TRBD1 (6 bases). This CDR3 reads CASSLRQEYEQYF. The CDR3 nucleotides are TGCGCCAGCAGCCTTCGACAGGAGTACGAGCAGTACTTC.